This T cell receptor (beta chain) was captured in a study of CD8 T cells in Susac syndrome. With random hexamers, roughly 0.45 to 1 ug RNA was reverse transcribed. Amplification of TCR beta CDR3 by immunoSEQ multiplex PCR spanned 54 Vbeta and 13 Jbeta. TCRdb re-analysed the immunoSEQ multiplex PCR reads in MiXCR, keeping a single row per CDR3 protein. Of 100,000 to 150,000 distinct CDR3 sequences listed, 80% are singletons. Sequencing targeted TCR beta in blood CD8+ and CD4+ T cells. The authors negatively isolated CD8+ and CD4+ T cells and FACS-enriched TEMRA cells. The CDR3 loop spans 13 amino acids. Trimming shortened V by 6 bases and J by 1 base, and 8 bases separated the two germline ends.

This chain connects TRBV12-3 or TRBV12-4 to TRBJ2-3; no firm D call. The receptor was derived from a human donor with multiple sclerosis. The specimen was CD8+ T cells from PBMCs. The CDR3 protein is CASSPVGTDTQYF. The CDR3 DNA reads as TGTGCCAGCAGCCCCGTGGGCACAGATACGCAGTATTTT.